The sequence of this T cell receptor (beta chain) was determined in a study of shared clonotypes between healthy human individuals. Study at large: Three plates were used per donor for CD4 naive, three for CD4 memory, two for CD8 naive and one for CD8 memory.

The protocol was immunoSEQ multiplex PCR, while the TCRdb copy is restricted to in-frame clones and leaves out a portion. The sample consists of more than 400,000 clones, roughly 95% of them appearing once. Study observations and caveats: A reduction in generation probabilities was seen for non-shared clonotypes relative to those shared by all four donors.

Per the germline V gene, CDR1 is SGHAT and CDR2 is FQNNGV. The V end lost 3 bases, the J end lost 0 bases, and 6 bases lay between the germline ends. This CDR3 spans 14 amino acids. Turning to this clone: The target antigen is unknown.

This chain connects TRBV11-2 to TRBJ2-1; D unclear. Material for sequencing was naive CD4+ T cells sorted from blood. Sample subset: CD45RA+ positively selected. This clonotype was obtained from a woman aged 30 to 39 in good health. The CDR3 sequence: CASSLVASYNEQFF. As DNA, the CDR3 is TGTGCCAGCAGCTTGGTTGCCTCCTACAATGAGCAGTTCTTC. Full variable domain (remainder filled in from reference TRBV11-2 and TRBJ2-1): EAGVAQSPRYKIIEKRQSVAFWCNPISGHATLYWYQQILGQGPKLLIQFQNNGVVDDSQLPKDRFSAERLKGVDSTLKIQPAKLEDSAVYLCASSLVASYNEQFFGPGTRLTVL.